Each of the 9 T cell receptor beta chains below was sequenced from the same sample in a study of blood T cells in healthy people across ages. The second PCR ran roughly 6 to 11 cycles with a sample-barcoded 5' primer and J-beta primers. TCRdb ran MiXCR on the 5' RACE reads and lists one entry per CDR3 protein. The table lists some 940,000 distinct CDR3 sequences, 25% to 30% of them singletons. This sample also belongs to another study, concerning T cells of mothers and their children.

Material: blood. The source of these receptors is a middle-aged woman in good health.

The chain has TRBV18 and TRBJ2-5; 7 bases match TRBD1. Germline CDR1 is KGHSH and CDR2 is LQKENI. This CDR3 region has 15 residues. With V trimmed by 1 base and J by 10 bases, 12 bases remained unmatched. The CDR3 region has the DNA TGTGCCAGCTCACCACGGCCTGGGACAGTCTTAGTCCAGTACTTC. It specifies CASSPRPGTVLVQYF.

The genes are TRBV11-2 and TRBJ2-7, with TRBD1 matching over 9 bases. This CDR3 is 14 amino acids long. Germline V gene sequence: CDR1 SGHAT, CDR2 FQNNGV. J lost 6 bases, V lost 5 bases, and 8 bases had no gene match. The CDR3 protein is CASSPGTGFREQYF. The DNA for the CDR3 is TGTGCCAGCAGCCCCGGGACAGGGTTTCGCGAGCAGTACTTC.

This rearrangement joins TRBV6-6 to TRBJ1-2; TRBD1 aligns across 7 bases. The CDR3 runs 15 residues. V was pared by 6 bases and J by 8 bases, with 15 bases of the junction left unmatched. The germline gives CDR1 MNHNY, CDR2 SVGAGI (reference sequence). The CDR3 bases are TGTGCCAGCAGAACCGGGACAGACCTCTTAGGAGGCTACACCTTC. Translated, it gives CASRTGTDLLGGYTF.

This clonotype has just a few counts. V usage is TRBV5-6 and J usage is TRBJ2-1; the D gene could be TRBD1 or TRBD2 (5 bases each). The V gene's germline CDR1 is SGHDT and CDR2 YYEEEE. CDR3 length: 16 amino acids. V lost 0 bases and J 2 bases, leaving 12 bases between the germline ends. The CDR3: CASSLGGGPPYNEQFF. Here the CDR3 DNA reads TGTGCCAGCAGCTTGGGTGGGGGTCCCCCCTACAATGAGCAGTTCTTC.

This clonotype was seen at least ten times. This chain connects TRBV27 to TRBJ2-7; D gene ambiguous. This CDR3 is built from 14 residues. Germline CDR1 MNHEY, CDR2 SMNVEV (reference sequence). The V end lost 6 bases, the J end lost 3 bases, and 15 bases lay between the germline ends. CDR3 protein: CASRSLKAIYEQYF. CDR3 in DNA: TGTGCCAGCAGATCACTAAAAGCGATCTACGAGCAGTACTTC.

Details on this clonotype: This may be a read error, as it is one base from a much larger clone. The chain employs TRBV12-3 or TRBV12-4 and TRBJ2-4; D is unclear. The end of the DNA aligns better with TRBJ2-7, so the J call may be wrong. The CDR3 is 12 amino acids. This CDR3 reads CASSSASAEQYF. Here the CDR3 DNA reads TGTGCCAGCAGCTCGGCCTCGGCCGAGCAGTACTTC.

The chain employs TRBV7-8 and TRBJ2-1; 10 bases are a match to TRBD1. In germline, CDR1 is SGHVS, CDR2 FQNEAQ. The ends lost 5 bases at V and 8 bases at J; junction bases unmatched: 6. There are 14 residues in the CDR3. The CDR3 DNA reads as TGTGCCAGCAGCCTCCGGGACAGGGGCGATGAGCAGTTCTTC. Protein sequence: CASSLRDRGDEQFF.

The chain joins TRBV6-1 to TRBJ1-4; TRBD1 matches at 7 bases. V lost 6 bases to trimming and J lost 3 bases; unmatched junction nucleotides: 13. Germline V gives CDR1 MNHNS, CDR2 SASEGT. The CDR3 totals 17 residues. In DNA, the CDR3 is TGTGCCAGCAGCCCAAGACCCACAGGGGCCTCTAATGAAAAACTGTTTTTT. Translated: CASSPRPTGASNEKLFF.

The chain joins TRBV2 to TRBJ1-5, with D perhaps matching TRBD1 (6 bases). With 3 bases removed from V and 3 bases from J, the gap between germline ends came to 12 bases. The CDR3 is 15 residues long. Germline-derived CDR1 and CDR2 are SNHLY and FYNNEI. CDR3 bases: TGTGCCAGCAGTGAGGGACAATGGGTCAATCAGCCCCAGCATTTT. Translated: CASSEGQWVNQPQHF.